The present T cell receptor (beta chain) was sequenced within a study of shared T cell receptors in the human thymus (dated by TCRdb to 2020 to 2022). With respect to the entire study: The study examined how the human thymus generates shared, self-reactive T-cell receptor alpha chains.

The germline V gene sets CDR1 to SGHRS and CDR2 to YFSETQ. The CDR3 runs 19 amino acids, cysteine and phenylalanine included. Just the 57-base CDR3 DNA is kept, in frame starting at base 1. V trim: 4 bases; J trim: 3 bases; unmatched bases: 15. Library construction relied on the immunoSEQ multiplex PCR assay. The clones in this table, taken by TCRdb from immuneACCESS, are in-frame only. Not every clone is retained; where verified, under half of the shortfall comes from an unresolved V gene, and the cause of the rest is unknown. Across this sample there are some 720,000 clones, with roughly 90% seen only once. The leading ten clones occupy 0.008% to 0.011% of the sample. A word on this clone: Its antigen is currently not known. One base away there is no much larger clone; base qualities are not given.

This same sample was also taken into another study, of human thymus T cells. As that second paper reports: Immunologically healthy infants undergoing open corrective cardiac surgery for congenital heart defects in Finland were used as donors. Thymus tissue was obtained as surgical resects removed during corrective cardiac surgery. Both the thymic and the peripheral blood repertoires appeared to show biased V and J gene segment usage. According to the related research, thymic TCR repertoires were highly overlapping among unrelated individuals. TCR alpha and beta repertoires from roughly eight infant thymus samples and four related peripheral blood samples were characterized in the study. Donor ages ranged from roughly 6 to 244 days, and the cohort comprised over five male and two female infants. Thymocytes were released mechanically from tissue and stored at -70 °C as pellets of roughly 8.5-32 million cells. A QIAsymphony instrument was used to extract genomic DNA from the frozen cell pellets. TCRB and TCRAD loci were amplified from a standardized quantity of quality-controlled genomic DNA using the immunoSEQ multiplex PCR assay. The amplicons covered the V(D)J region and were long enough to include the CDR3 and to identify the V and J genes. Amplicon sequencing was performed on an Illumina platform through the commercial immunoSEQ service. Corrections for primer bias and sequencing errors followed previously described methods, while TCRAD and TCRB definitions were based on the IMGT database. Analysis of the repertoires was done with immunoSEQ Analyzer 3.0 and VDJTools and included basic statistics, V/J segment usage, diversity estimates, rarefaction and pairwise overlap. Diversity was estimated with Chao1, ChaoE, Efron-Thisted, Shannon and inverse Simpson indices, and also on datasets down-sampled to the smallest sample. Repertoire overlap was determined by strict matching of CDR3 nucleotide sequence, V gene and J gene, and Jaccard-based multidimensional scaling clustering was applied. On average, thymus samples gave 650,000 to 1,000,000 unique TCRB clonotypes, whereas blood samples gave about 92,000.

The sequence derives from a boy younger than two with a congenital heart defect. Donor details come from another sample of the same person, matched by shared clones. Recombination connected TRBV5-1 to TRBJ2-4; the central 11 bases match TRBD1. The sequencing input was thymocytes. The CDR3 corresponds to CASSHGQGAQRVGKNIQYF. The bases are TGCGCCAGCAGCCACGGACAGGGGGCGCAGAGGGTGGGCAAAAACATTCAGTACTTC.